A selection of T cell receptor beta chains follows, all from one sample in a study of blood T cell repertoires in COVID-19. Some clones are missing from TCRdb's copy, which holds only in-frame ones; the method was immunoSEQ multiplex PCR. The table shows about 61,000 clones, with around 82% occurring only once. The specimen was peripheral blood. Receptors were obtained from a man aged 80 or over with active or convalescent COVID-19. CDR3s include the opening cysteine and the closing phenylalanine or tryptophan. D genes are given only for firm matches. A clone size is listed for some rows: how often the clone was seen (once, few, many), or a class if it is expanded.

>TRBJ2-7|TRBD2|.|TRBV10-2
CASVAGGSYEQYF
TGCGCCAGCGTAGCGGGGGGGTCCTACGAGCAGTACTTC
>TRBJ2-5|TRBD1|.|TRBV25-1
CASSDPDRGRETQYF
TGTGCCAGCAGTGACCCCGACAGGGGGCGAGAGACCCAGTACTTC
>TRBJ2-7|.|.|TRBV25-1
CASTPGAYSYEQYF
TGTGCCAGCACGCCAGGGGCCTATTCCTACGAGCAGTACTTC
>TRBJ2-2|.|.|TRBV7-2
CASSPRGELFF
TGTGCCAGCAGTCCTCGCGGGGAGCTGTTTTTT
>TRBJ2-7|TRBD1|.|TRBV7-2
CASSPHSGTEEGYF
TGTGCCAGCAGCCCCCATTCCGGGACAGAAGAGGGGTACTTC
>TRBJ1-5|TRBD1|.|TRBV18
CASRQGLNQPQHF
TGTGCCAGCCGACAGGGCCTTAATCAGCCCCAGCATTTT
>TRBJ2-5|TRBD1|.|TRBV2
CASSGQGAAGTQYF
TGTGCCAGCAGTGGACAGGGGGCGGCTGGGACCCAGTACTTC
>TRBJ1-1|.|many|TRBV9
CASSVGGMNTEAFF
TGTGCCAGCAGCGTCGGGGGAATGAACACTGAAGCTTTCTTT
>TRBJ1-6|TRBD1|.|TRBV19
CASSPDGQGAHNSPLHF
TGTGCCAGTAGTCCCGACGGACAGGGGGCGCACAATTCACCCCTCCACTTT
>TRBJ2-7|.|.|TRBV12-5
CASGPGHEQYF
TGTGCTAGTGGACCCGGTCACGAGCAGTACTTC
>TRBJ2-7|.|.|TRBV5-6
CASSLVSASGEQYF
TGTGCCAGCAGCTTGGTTAGCGCCTCGGGGGAGCAGTACTTC
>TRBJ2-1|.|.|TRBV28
CASSRNRGGPMVASEQFF
TGTGCCAGCAGCCGTAATAGGGGGGGGCCGATGGTTGCTAGTGAGCAGTTCTTC
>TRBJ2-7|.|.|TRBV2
CASSEGYYEQYF
TGTGCCAGCAGCGAGGGTTACTACGAGCAGTACTTC
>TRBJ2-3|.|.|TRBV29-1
CSVSESGVTTDTQYF
TGCAGCGTTTCGGAATCGGGGGTAACCACAGATACGCAGTATTTT
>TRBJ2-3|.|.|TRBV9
CASSAGGPATDTQYF
TGTGCCAGCAGCGCCGGGGGGCCGGCCACAGATACGCAGTATTTT
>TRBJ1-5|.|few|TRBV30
CAWSSGFNQPQHF
TGTGCCTGGAGTAGCGGGTTCAATCAGCCCCAGCATTTT
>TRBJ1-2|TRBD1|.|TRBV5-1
CASSLADRGYGYTF
TGCGCCAGCAGCTTGGCCGACAGGGGATATGGCTACACCTTC
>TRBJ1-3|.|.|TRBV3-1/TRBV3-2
CASSQTAARGNTIYF
TGTGCCAGCAGCCAGACCGCCGCTAGGGGAAACACCATATATTTT
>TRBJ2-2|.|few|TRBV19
CASSSPRGLNTGELFF
TGTGCCAGTAGTTCCCCCCGCGGACTCAACACCGGGGAGCTGTTTTTT
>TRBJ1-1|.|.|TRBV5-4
CASSLFMRTEAFF
TGTGCCAGCAGCTTGTTCATGCGGACTGAAGCTTTCTTT
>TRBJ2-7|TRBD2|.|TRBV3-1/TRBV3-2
CASSQVAGAGEQYF
TGTGCCAGCAGCCAAGTAGCGGGAGCTGGTGAGCAGTACTTC
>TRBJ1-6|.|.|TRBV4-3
CASSQAWGPVDNSPLHF
TGCGCCAGCAGCCAAGCGTGGGGCCCGGTGGATAATTCACCCCTCCACTTT
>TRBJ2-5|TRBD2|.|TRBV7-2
CASSLDGGEETQYF
TGTGCCAGCAGCTTAGACGGGGGGGAAGAGACCCAGTACTTC
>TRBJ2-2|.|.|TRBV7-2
CASSLQGHGELFF
TGTGCCAGCAGCTTACAGGGGCACGGGGAGCTGTTTTTT
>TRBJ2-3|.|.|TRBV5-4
CASSNGWVKDTDTQYF
TGTGCCAGCAGCAACGGGTGGGTGAAGGACACAGATACGCAGTATTTT
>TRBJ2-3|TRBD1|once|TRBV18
CASSNAGTGDSYTQYF
TGTGCCAGCTCAAACGCCGGGACAGGGGATTCATATACGCAGTATTTT
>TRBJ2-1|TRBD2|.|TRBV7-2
CASSSSAGGPTYNEQFF
TGTGCCAGCAGCTCCTCAGCGGGAGGGCCCACCTACAATGAGCAGTTCTTC
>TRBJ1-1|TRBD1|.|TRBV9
CASSVEQGEWTEAFF
TGTGCCAGCAGCGTAGAACAGGGGGAGTGGACTGAAGCTTTCTTT
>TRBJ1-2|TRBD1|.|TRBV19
CASTGQGNGYTF
TGTGCCAGTACTGGACAGGGAAATGGCTACACCTTC
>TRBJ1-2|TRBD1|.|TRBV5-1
CASSLWQGAEGYTF
TGCGCCAGCAGCTTGTGGCAGGGGGCCGAGGGCTACACCTTC
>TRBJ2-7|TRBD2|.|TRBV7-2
CASIPDASGRPYEQYF
TGTGCCAGCATCCCCGATGCTAGCGGGAGGCCTTACGAGCAGTACTTC
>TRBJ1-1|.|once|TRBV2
CASSVDGMNTEAFF
TGTGCCAGCAGTGTGGACGGGATGAACACTGAAGCTTTCTTT
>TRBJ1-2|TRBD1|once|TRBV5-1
CASSSLFGTDYGYTF
TGCGCCAGCAGCTCGCTATTCGGGACAGACTATGGCTACACCTTC
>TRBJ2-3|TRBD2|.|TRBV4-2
CASSRGLAGHRTDTQYF
TGTGCCAGCAGCCGTGGACTAGCGGGCCACCGCACAGATACGCAGTATTTT
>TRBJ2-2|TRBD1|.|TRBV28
CASKTTGGGFTGELFF
TGTGCCAGCAAAACCACAGGGGGCGGCTTTACCGGGGAGCTGTTTTTT
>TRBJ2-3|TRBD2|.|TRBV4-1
CASSLRTSGGFDTQYF
TGCGCCAGCAGCCTCCGGACTAGCGGGGGGTTTGATACGCAGTATTTT
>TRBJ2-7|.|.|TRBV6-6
CASSPGVGFSYEQYF
TGTGCCAGCAGTCCAGGGGTGGGCTTCTCCTACGAGCAGTACTTC
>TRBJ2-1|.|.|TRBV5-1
CASSFGQTYNEQFF
TGCGCCAGCAGCTTTGGGCAGACCTACAATGAGCAGTTCTTC
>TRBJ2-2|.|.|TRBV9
CASSDWAGPTGELFF
TGTGCCAGCAGCGATTGGGCTGGCCCTACCGGGGAGCTGTTTTTT
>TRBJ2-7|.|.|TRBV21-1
CASSKVSRGVYEQYF
TGTGCCAGCAGCAAAGTTAGCAGGGGCGTGTACGAGCAGTACTTC
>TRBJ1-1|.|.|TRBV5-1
CASSLGESTEAFF
TGCGCCAGCAGCTTGGGAGAATCCACTGAAGCTTTCTTT
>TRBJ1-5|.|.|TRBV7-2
CASSLGTSNQPQHF
TGTGCCAGCAGCTTAGGGACAAGTAATCAGCCCCAGCATTTT
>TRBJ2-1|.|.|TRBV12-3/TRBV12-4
CASSLNREHEQFF
TGTGCCAGCAGTTTAAACAGGGAACATGAGCAGTTCTTC
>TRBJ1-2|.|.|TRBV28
CASSSQGRLSYGYTF
TGTGCCAGCAGTTCTCAGGGCCGATTAAGCTATGGCTACACCTTC
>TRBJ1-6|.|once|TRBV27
CASSSRVSYNSPLHF
TGTGCCAGCAGTTCGAGGGTCTCCTATAATTCACCCCTCCACTTT
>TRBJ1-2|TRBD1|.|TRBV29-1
CSVDRDRANGYTF
TGCAGCGTTGATAGGGACAGGGCTAATGGCTACACCTTC
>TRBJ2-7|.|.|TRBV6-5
CASSQINQGYEQYF
TGTGCCAGCAGCCAGATCAATCAGGGCTACGAGCAGTACTTC
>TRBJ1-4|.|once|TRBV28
CASSSPGGNEKLFF
TGTGCCAGCAGTTCCCCAGGAGGAAATGAAAAACTGTTTTTT
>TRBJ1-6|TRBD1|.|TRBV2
CASSELGQGGNSPLHF
TGTGCCAGCAGTGAATTGGGTCAGGGGGGTAATTCACCCCTCCACTTT
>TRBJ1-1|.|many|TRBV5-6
CASSWTANTEAFF
TGTGCCAGCAGCTGGACAGCGAACACTGAAGCTTTCTTT
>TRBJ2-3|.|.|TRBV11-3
CASSSNRWDSPDTQYF
TGTGCCAGCAGCTCGAACAGGTGGGACTCACCAGATACGCAGTATTTT
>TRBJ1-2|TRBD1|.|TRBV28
CASSLPPWSGQGFNYGYTF
TGTGCCAGCAGTTTACCTCCTTGGTCGGGACAGGGGTTTAACTATGGCTACACCTTC